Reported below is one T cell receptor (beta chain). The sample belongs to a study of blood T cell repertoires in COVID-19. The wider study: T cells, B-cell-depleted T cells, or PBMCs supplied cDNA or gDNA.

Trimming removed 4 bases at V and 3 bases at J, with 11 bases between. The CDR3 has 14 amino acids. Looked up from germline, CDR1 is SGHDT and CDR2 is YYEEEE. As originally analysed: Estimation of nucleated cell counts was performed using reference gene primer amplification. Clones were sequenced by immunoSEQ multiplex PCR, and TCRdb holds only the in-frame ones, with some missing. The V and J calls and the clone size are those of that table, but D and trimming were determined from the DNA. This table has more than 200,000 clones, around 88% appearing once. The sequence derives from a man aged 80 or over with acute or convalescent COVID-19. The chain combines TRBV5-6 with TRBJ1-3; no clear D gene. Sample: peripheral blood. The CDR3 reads CASSTGFVGNTIYF. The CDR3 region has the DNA TGTGCCAGCAGCACGGGGTTCGTTGGAAACACCATATATTTT.